These T cell receptor beta chains were read from a single sample in a study of blood T cell repertoires in COVID-19. Generated by immunoSEQ multiplex PCR, the TCRdb table keeps only in-frame clones and is missing some. The sample holds 250,000 to 350,000 clones; 88% are singletons and the top ten take roughly 10%. Source material: peripheral blood. These TCRs come from a woman in her 30s with COVID-19, enrolled during active disease. The conserved cysteine and the conserved F or W are not part of the CDR3 here. Each record gives: V gene, D gene, CDR3 protein. A D gene is named only where the DNA matches it firmly.

V: TRBV24-1
D: TRBD2
CDR3: ATRGGACQETQY

V: TRBV6-5
D: TRBD2
CDR3: ASSYSTSGLYEQY

V: TRBV28
D: .
CDR3: ASSLTGLSVEQY

V: TRBV4-1
D: .
CDR3: ASSQLVQLNTEAF

V: TRBV6-1
D: .
CDR3: ASSEAARYGEQY

V: TRBV29-1
D: .
CDR3: SAYRDTDTQY

V: TRBV20-1
D: TRBD1
CDR3: SASLDRRNTGELF

V: TRBV27
D: .
CDR3: ASSLVRCWLSYEQY

V: TRBV2
D: TRBD1
CDR3: ASSPGGIDYGNQPQH

V: TRBV21-1
D: .
CDR3: ASSRYGGVGSVEQY

V: TRBV7-9
D: TRBD2
CDR3: ASSLFQTSGTAKNIQY

V: TRBV7-8
D: TRBD2
CDR3: ASGGTSGPSSYNEQF

V: TRBV6-5
D: .
CDR3: ASRQKTGYQETQY

V: TRBV27
D: TRBD1
CDR3: ASSANRGQETQY

V: TRBV3-1/TRBV3-2
D: TRBD1
CDR3: ASSLYRGRAF

V: TRBV6-2/TRBV6-3
D: .
CDR3: ASSLPDFPETQY

V: TRBV24-1
D: TRBD2
CDR3: ATSVWREIGELF

V: TRBV5-5
D: TRBD1
CDR3: ATEQGAPSSYNEQF

V: TRBV30
D: TRBD1
CDR3: AGSRDRGTDTQY

V: TRBV7-6
D: .
CDR3: ASSLSGGTDTQY

V: TRBV6-5
D: .
CDR3: ASSQPQGSFKTQY

V: TRBV19
D: .
CDR3: ASTPGNEQF

V: TRBV6-5
D: .
CDR3: ASSYSSLSPLH

V: TRBV2
D: TRBD1
CDR3: ASIRDRGFQPQH

V: TRBV7-9
D: .
CDR3: ASSRPVDSWNTGELF

V: TRBV3-1/TRBV3-2
D: .
CDR3: ASSQKGLNTGELF

V: TRBV3-1/TRBV3-2
D: TRBD2
CDR3: ASSQDRGRITGELF

V: TRBV7-8
D: TRBD1
CDR3: ANRKEPGQGNYGYT

V: TRBV6-2/TRBV6-3
D: TRBD1
CDR3: ASSTGQVRRY

V: TRBV28
D: .
CDR3: ASTPRRGGHGELF

V: TRBV9
D: .
CDR3: ASSVASTGEAF

V: TRBV13
D: .
CDR3: ASSQGTSLGEQY

V: TRBV24-1
D: TRBD2
CDR3: ATSDYGGQETQY

V: TRBV28
D: TRBD1
CDR3: ASSPGTEAYEQY

V: TRBV27
D: .
CDR3: ASRMLGGVGPPTEAF

V: TRBV6-5
D: TRBD1
CDR3: ASSRDRALF

V: TRBV19
D: .
CDR3: ASSIGASGEQY

V: TRBV25-1
D: TRBD1
CDR3: ASRTGLNTEAF

V: TRBV28
D: TRBD1
CDR3: ASSLNRGQGTEAF

V: TRBV28
D: .
CDR3: ATHSRGSSYNEQF

V: TRBV30
D: .
CDR3: AWSVAVNTEAF

V: TRBV7-2
D: .
CDR3: ASSLGQRETQY

V: TRBV5-8
D: .
CDR3: ASSSGLSGRETQY

V: TRBV10-1
D: TRBD1
CDR3: ASSPTGNGPQH

V: TRBV10-1
D: .
CDR3: ASSEGARETQY

V: TRBV11-1
D: .
CDR3: ASSPQGPVADTQY

V: TRBV11-1
D: .
CDR3: ASSSNPRDPN

V: TRBV27
D: TRBD2
CDR3: ASSLDRGSGSGDTQY

V: TRBV4-1
D: TRBD1
CDR3: ASSQGTGWYTQY

V: TRBV19
D: TRBD1
CDR3: ASRQGTGNTGELF

V: TRBV7-9
D: .
CDR3: ASSLGQTNEKLF

V: TRBV25-1
D: .
CDR3: ASSEHRRAPHNEQF

V: TRBV14
D: .
CDR3: ASSSGYNSPLH

V: TRBV11-2
D: .
CDR3: ASRLGSLLNEQF

V: TRBV21-1
D: .
CDR3: ASSKCQRAAYEQY